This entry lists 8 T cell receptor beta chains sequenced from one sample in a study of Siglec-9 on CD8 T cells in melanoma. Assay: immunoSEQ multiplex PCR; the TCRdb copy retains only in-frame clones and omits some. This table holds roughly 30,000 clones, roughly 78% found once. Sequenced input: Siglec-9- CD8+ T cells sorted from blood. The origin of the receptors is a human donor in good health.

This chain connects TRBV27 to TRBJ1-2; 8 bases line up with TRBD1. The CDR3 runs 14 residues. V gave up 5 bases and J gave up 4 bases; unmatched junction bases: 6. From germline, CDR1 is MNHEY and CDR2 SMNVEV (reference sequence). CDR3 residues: CASSPGQGGYGYTF. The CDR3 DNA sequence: TGTGCCAGCAGTCCCGGACAGGGAGGCTATGGCTACACCTTC.

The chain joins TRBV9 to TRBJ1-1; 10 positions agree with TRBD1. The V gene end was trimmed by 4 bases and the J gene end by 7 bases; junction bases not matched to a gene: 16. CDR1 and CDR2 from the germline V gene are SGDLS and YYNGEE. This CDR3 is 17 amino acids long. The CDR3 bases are TGTGCCAGCAGCAGGGGGGACAGGGGACGCTTCCCCGATGAAGCTTTCTTT. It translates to CASSRGDRGRFPDEAFF.

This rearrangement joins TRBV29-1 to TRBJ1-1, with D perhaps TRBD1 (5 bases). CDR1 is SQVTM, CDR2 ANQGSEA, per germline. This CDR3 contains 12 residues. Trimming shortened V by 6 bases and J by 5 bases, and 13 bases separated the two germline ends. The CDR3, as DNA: TGCAGCGTCAGGACCCGGGGGACTGAAGCTTTCTTT. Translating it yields CSVRTRGTEAFF.

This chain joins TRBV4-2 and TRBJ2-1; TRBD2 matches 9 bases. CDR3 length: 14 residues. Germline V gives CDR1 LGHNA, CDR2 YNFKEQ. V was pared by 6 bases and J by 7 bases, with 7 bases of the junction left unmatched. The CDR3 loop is CASSFAGGQNEQFF. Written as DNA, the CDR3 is TGTGCCAGCAGTTTCGCGGGGGGGCAGAATGAGCAGTTCTTC.

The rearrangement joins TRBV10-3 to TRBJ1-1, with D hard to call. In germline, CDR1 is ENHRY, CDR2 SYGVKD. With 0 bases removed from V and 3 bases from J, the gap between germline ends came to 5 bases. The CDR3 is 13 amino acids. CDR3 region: CAISESWDTEAFF. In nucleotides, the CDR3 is TGTGCCATCAGTGAGTCATGGGACACTGAAGCTTTCTTT.

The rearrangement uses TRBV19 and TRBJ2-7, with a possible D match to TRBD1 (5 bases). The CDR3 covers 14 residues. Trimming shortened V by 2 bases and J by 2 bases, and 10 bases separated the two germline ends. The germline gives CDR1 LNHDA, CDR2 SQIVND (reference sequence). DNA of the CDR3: TGTGCCAGTAGTATAAGGGGCAGACCCTACGAGCAGTACTTC. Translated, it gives CASSIRGRPYEQYF.

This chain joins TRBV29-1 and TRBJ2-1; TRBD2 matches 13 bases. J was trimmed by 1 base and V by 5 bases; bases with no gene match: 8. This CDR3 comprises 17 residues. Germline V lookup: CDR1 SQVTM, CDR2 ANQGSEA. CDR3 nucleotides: TGCAGCGTTTATGGACTAGCGGGGGCTGATTCCTACAATGAGCAGTTCTTC. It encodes CSVYGLAGADSYNEQFF.

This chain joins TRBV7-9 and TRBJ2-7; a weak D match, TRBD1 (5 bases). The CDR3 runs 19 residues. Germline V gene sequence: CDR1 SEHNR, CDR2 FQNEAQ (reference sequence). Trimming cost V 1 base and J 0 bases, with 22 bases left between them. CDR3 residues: CASSLVYPGKLRSSYEQYF. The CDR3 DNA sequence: TGTGCCAGCAGCTTAGTATACCCAGGGAAGCTTCGTAGCTCCTACGAGCAGTACTTC.